This TCR beta chain was identified in a study of blood T cells in healthy people across ages. Study-wide results and limits: Unsorted PBMCs blocked a conclusive comparison of naive and antigen-experienced cells. Not knowing donor CMV status may have confounded expanded clonotype changes. One million T cells yielded diversity estimates that were considered underestimates.

A J-beta primer mix and a sample-barcoded 5' primer were used in a second PCR of roughly 6 to 12 cycles. Per-sample output comprised a minimum of 2.5 million paired-end reads containing CDR3. In TCRdb, the 5' RACE reads were re-called with MiXCR into one record per CDR3 protein. This table holds hundreds of thousands of distinct CDR3 sequences, roughly 53% found once. This CDR3 comprises 16 residues. The germline gives CDR1 LGHDT, CDR2 YNNKEL (reference sequence). Trimming removed 1 base from V and 2 bases from J, with 13 bases in between. Regarding this clonotype: Its antigen is undetermined.

This TCR was sampled from a man in his 60s in good health. The chain joins TRBV3-1 to TRBJ2-3, with TRBD2 as a possible D gene (5 bases). The source material was blood. The CDR3 nucleotides read TGTGCCAGCAGCCAAGGAGGGATCTCGCACACAGATACGCAGTATTTT. Its translation: CASSQGGISHTDTQYF.